The 27 T cell receptor beta chains below were found in one sample sequenced in a study of T cells expressing NK-cell markers. TCRdb reprocessed the 5' RACE reads and reports one entry per CDR3 protein, with no DNA. This listing includes 150,000 to 200,000 distinct CDR3 sequences. What was sequenced was blood T cells: a sorted CD56 or NKG2C T cell subset, CD4+ or CD8+ T cells, or bulk PBMC T cells (not recorded which). These receptors were taken from a woman aged 18-70 years in good health.

The chain combines TRBV15 with TRBJ1-4; TCRdb gives TRBD1 as the D gene, but with no DNA this cannot be confirmed. This CDR3 is 15 amino acids long. Germline assignment: CDR1 LNHNV and CDR2 YYDKDF (reference sequence). The CDR3 reads CATSRAGGDNEKLFF.

V and J are TRBV3-1 and TRBJ2-1. Germline V gene sequence: CDR1 LGHDT, CDR2 YNNKEL (reference sequence). The CDR3 is made up of 13 amino acids. This CDR3 reads CASSQGTAVEQFF.

The rearrangement joins TRBV7-2 to TRBJ1-1; absent DNA, TCRdb's TRBD1 call cannot be checked. Germline CDR1 reads SGHTA; CDR2 reads FQGNSA. This CDR3 region has 15 residues. CDR3 loop: CASSDTGTGDTEAFF.

The rearrangement links TRBV14 to TRBJ2-5; TCRdb's assignment of TRBD1 cannot be checked, as there is no DNA. Germline CDR1 SGHDN, CDR2 FVKESK. The CDR3 sequence is 15 residues long. The CDR3 protein is CASSQVGAGRETQYF.

CDR3 sequence reads: CASSQEGRGNQPQHF. V and J are TRBV4-1 and TRBJ1-5; TCRdb calls TRBD1, which cannot be checked without DNA. CDR3 length equals 15 residues. The germline CDR1 and CDR2 sequences are MGHRA and YSYEKL.

This chain uses TRBV4-1 with TRBJ1-3. CDR3 length equals 16 residues. The germline gives CDR1 MGHRA, CDR2 YSYEKL. This chain's CDR3 is CASSQDNSFPGNTIYF.

The chain combines TRBV21-1 with TRBJ2-7; with no DNA, the TCRdb D assignment of TRBD1 cannot be verified. TRBV21-1 is recorded as a pseudogene. The CDR3 is 14 residues long. The CDR3 sequence: CASSPRTVSYEQYF.

The V call is TRBV14, the J call TRBJ2-2; TCRdb's D call of TRBD1 is untestable without DNA. The germline V gene encodes CDR1 SGHDN and CDR2 FVKESK. The CDR3 runs to 14 residues. This CDR3 is CASRGTAYTGELFF.

The chain uses TRBV20-1 and TRBJ1-1; with no DNA, the TCRdb D assignment of TRBD1 cannot be verified. In germline, CDR1 is DFQATT, CDR2 SNEGSKA (reference sequence). The CDR3 totals 15 residues. CDR3 in amino acids: CSAAQGAGVVTEAFF.

The chain has TRBV2 and TRBJ2-4; TCRdb reports TRBD2, a call that lacks DNA to check it against. Germline V gives CDR1 SNHLY, CDR2 FYNNEI. The length of the CDR3 is 16 residues. The CDR3 protein is CASRAGLGLEGNIQYF. The full variable domain, rest sourced from reference TRBV2 and TRBJ2-4, is EPEVTQTPSHQVTQMGQEVILRCVPISNHLYFYWYRQILGQKVEFLVSFYNNEISEKSEIFDDQFSVERPDGSNFTLKIRSTKLEDSAMYFCASRAGLGLEGNIQYFGAGTRLSVL.

V and J are TRBV12-3 or TRBV12-4 and TRBJ1-2. This CDR3 region has 16 residues. CDR3 amino acids: CASSLRGGGSSYGYTF.

The gene calls are TRBV28 and TRBJ1-5; TCRdb returns TRBD1, unconfirmable since there is no DNA. The germline V gene has CDR1 MDHEN and CDR2 SYDVKM. The CDR3 sequence is 19 residues long. The CDR3 spells CASSFIPGGARLGNQPQHF.

The chain joins TRBV25-1 to TRBJ2-7. CDR1 is MGHDK and CDR2 is SYGVNS in the germline V gene. The CDR3 covers 13 residues. CDR3 sequence: CASSDNLSYEQYF.

The chain combines TRBV7-3 with TRBJ2-5; checking the TCRdb D call of TRBD2 is not possible without DNA. There are 13 residues in the CDR3. In germline, CDR1 is SGHTA, CDR2 FQGTGA. CDR3 loop: CASSLRREETQYF.

The CDR3 is CSARSLAGDTDTQYF. V is TRBV20-1 and J is TRBJ2-3; the TRBD2 assignment by TCRdb is unverifiable without DNA. Germline V gene data show CDR1 as DFQATT and CDR2 as SNEGSKA (reference sequence). The CDR3 is 15 amino acids.

This chain uses TRBV11-1 with TRBJ2-1; the TCRdb call, TRBD2, lacks DNA for checking. The CDR3 totals 17 residues. In germline, CDR1 is SGHAT, CDR2 FQDESV (reference sequence). The CDR3 spells CASSSGDTAGTYNEQFF. Full variable domain (missing parts from reference TRBV11-1 and TRBJ2-1): EAEVAQSPRYKITEKSQAVAFWCDPISGHATLYWYRQILGQGPELLVQFQDESVVDDSQLPKDRFSAERLKGVDSTLKIQPAELGDSAMYLCASSSGDTAGTYNEQFFGPGTRLTVL.

The CDR3: CASITFHRASPGELFF. The genes are TRBV6-2 or TRBV6-3 and TRBJ2-2. The CDR3 extends over 16 amino acids. The V gene's germline CDR1 is MNHEY and CDR2 SVGEGT.

The chain couples TRBV18 to TRBJ2-1. This CDR3 has 17 residues. CDR1 is KGHSH and CDR2 is LQKENI in the germline V gene. CDR3 loop: CASSPIMWEESYNEQFF.

J is TRBJ2-2 and V is TRBV5-1. The CDR3 consists of 14 residues. CDR1 and CDR2 (germline): SGHRS, YFSETQ. The CDR3 region is CASSYSSFTGELFF.

The chain uses TRBV24-1 and TRBJ2-3; TCRdb gives TRBD1 as the D gene, but with no DNA this cannot be confirmed. The CDR3 runs 15 residues. Germline V gene data show CDR1 as KGHDR and CDR2 as SFDVKD. The CDR3 loop reads CATSDRGLGTDTQYF.

The chain links TRBV6-1 to TRBJ2-7; TCRdb selects TRBD1, and the lack of DNA leaves this call unchecked. CDR3 length equals 15 residues. CDR1 MNHNS and CDR2 SASEGT come from the germline V gene. CDR3 protein: CASSEVPGELYEQYF.

The gene calls are TRBV7-7 and TRBJ2-2; TCRdb calls TRBD2, which cannot be checked without DNA. The V gene's germline CDR1 is SSHAT and CDR2 FNYEAQ (reference sequence). The CDR3 has 17 residues. The CDR3 loop reads CASSLLTSGDYTGELFF.

The rearrangement joins TRBV18 to TRBJ2-3; TCRdb names TRBD1, which stays unverified in the absence of DNA. The CDR3 sequence is 16 residues long. The germline gives CDR1 KGHSH, CDR2 LQKENI. This CDR3 is CASSPPSSPSGGTQYF.

V is TRBV5-1 and J is TRBJ2-1; TCRdb calls TRBD2, which cannot be checked without DNA. The CDR3 sequence is 15 residues long. Germline V gene sequence: CDR1 SGHRS, CDR2 YFSETQ. The CDR3 loop is CASSAWGLAGNEQFF.

The rearrangement joins TRBV2 to TRBJ2-2; the D call from TCRdb, TRBD1, cannot be confirmed without DNA. The CDR3 is 14 amino acids. Germline values: CDR1 SNHLY, CDR2 FYNNEI. The CDR3 loop is CASIRDRANGELFF.

This chain links TRBV20-1 with TRBJ2-5; checking the TCRdb D call of TRBD1 is not possible without DNA. The CDR3 is 16 amino acids. The germline V gene has CDR1 DFQATT and CDR2 SNEGSKA (reference sequence). CDR3: CSARAPSRGRWETQYF.

The chain recombines TRBV5-1 with TRBJ1-1; TCRdb proposes TRBD1, but this gene call is untestable without DNA. This CDR3 spans 16 amino acids. Per the germline V gene, CDR1 is SGHRS and CDR2 is YFSETQ. The CDR3 protein is CASSAQRQGLNTEAFF.